This is a list of T cell receptor beta chains from one sample in a study of patients and donors after allogeneic stem cell transplantation. Each CDR3 protein is one row after TCRdb ran MiXCR on the RT-PCR reads. The sample shows approximately 98,000 distinct CDR3 sequences, approximately 40% of them seen only once. Sequenced sample: blood, either unsorted or a sorted T cell fraction (not recorded which). The receptor set was obtained from a human donor who was either an allogeneic HSCT recipient or a stem cell or donor lymphocyte infusion donor (not recorded which). It is not recorded whose cells these are; they may come from a transplant donor. Both conserved end residues are part of each CDR3. Fields, in order: D gene, clone size, J gene, V gene, CDR3 DNA, CDR3 protein. The D gene is left open where the match is weak. Not all rows give a size; the values are once, few, many and, for expanded clones, a class.

-,few,TRBJ2-5,TRBV7-2,TGTGCCAGCAGCTTAAGAGGGACCCAGTACTTC,CASSLRGTQYF
TRBD1,-,TRBJ1-5,TRBV20-1,TGCAGTGCCTATGCCACAGGACAGGGGTGGGAGCCCCAGCATTTT,CSAYATGQGWEPQHF
-,-,TRBJ1-4,TRBV7-9,TGTGCCAGCAGTTCGCAGGAAAAACTGTTTTTT,CASSSQEKLFF
TRBD2,-,TRBJ2-3,TRBV6-5,TGTGCCAGCAGTTACTTGCCGGGAGGGCCGGGAGATACGCAGTATTTT,CASSYLPGGPGDTQYF
-,once,TRBJ1-1,TRBV6-2/TRBV6-3,TGTGCCAGCAGTTACTCCCCCCGGGTGATGAACACTGAAGCTTTCTTT,CASSYSPRVMNTEAFF
-,-,TRBJ2-5,TRBV7-2,TGTGCCAGGGGATATAACCAAGAGACCCAGTACTTC,CARGYNQETQYF
TRBD1,-,TRBJ1-1,TRBV10-3,TGTGCCATCAGGGCCTCCGGGACAGGGAACACTGAAGCTTTCTTT,CAIRASGTGNTEAFF
-,-,TRBJ2-3,TRBV12-3/TRBV12-4,TGTGCCAGCAGTTTGATGGGACCTAGCACAGATACGCAGTATTTT,CASSLMGPSTDTQYF
-,few,TRBJ1-5,TRBV7-6,TGTGCCAGCAGCCCCTCGTCGGGCAGCAGCAATCAGCCCCAGCATTTT,CASSPSSGSSNQPQHF
-,-,TRBJ2-1,TRBV7-8,TGTGCCAGCAGCTTACTGGGGAGATGGACCCTTACGCACAATGAGCAGTTCTTC,CASSLLGRWTLTHNEQFF
-,-,TRBJ2-2,TRBV20-1,TGCAGTGCTAGAGATCCGAAGAGTGGGGACACCGGGGAGCTGTTTTTT,CSARDPKSGDTGELFF
TRBD1,once,TRBJ2-5,TRBV24-1,TGTGCCACCAGTGATCCCTCGGACAGGGGAGAGACCCAGTACTTC,CATSDPSDRGETQYF
-,-,TRBJ1-1,TRBV12-3/TRBV12-4,TGTGCCAGCAGTTCCCGGGTTAGGGGCACTGAAGCTTTCTTT,CASSSRVRGTEAFF
TRBD1,few,TRBJ1-2,TRBV10-3,TGTGCCATCAACACAGGGGTCTATGGCTACACCTTC,CAINTGVYGYTF
TRBD2,-,TRBJ2-3,TRBV28,TGTGCCAGCAATCCTAGCGGGAGAGGTACAGATACGCAGTATTTT,CASNPSGRGTDTQYF
-,-,TRBJ2-5,TRBV19,TGTGCCAGTGGGAGGACGGGAGAGACCCAGTACTTC,CASGRTGETQYF
TRBD1,-,TRBJ1-1,TRBV6-5,TGTGCCAGCAGTTACACAAGCAGGGGGCGAATAGAGACTGAAGCTTTCTTT,CASSYTSRGRIETEAFF
-,-,TRBJ1-5,TRBV28,TGTGCCAGCAGCTTTAGGTTCCAGGGGACTTATCAGCCCCAGCATTTT,CASSFRFQGTYQPQHF
-,-,TRBJ2-6,TRBV12-3/TRBV12-4,TGTGCCAGCAGTTTGGGTAGTGGGGGTTTTGGGGCCAACGTCCTGACTTTC,CASSLGSGGFGANVLTF
TRBD1,once,TRBJ2-4,TRBV7-2,TGTGCCAGCAGCTTTATTCAGACAGGGAATGGCATTCAGTACTTC,CASSFIQTGNGIQYF
TRBD1,-,TRBJ1-6,TRBV5-6,TGTGCCAGCAGCTTGGCTTCGACAGGGGGTTCACCCCTCCACTTT,CASSLASTGGSPLHF
-,-,TRBJ2-1,TRBV6-2/TRBV6-3,TGTGCCAGCAGTTACTCATGGGACCCATACAATGAGCAGTTCTTC,CASSYSWDPYNEQFF
TRBD1,few,TRBJ1-4,TRBV12-3/TRBV12-4,TGTGCCAGCAGTCCAGGGGGTTCTAATGAAAAACTGTTTTTT,CASSPGGSNEKLFF
TRBD1,few,TRBJ2-7,TRBV10-3,TGTGCCACCGGCCGGGACAGGGGGTACGAGCAGTACTTC,CATGRDRGYEQYF
-,-,TRBJ1-2,TRBV14,TGTGCCAGCAGCCCTCCCTCACGGCACTATGGCTACACCTTC,CASSPPSRHYGYTF
-,-,TRBJ2-6,TRBV5-1,TGCGCCAGCAGCCCGGTTTCTGGGGCCAACGTCCTGACTTTC,CASSPVSGANVLTF
-,few,TRBJ1-5,TRBV5-1,TGCGCCAGCAGCCCTGGACAGAGTTACAATCAGCCCCAGCATTTT,CASSPGQSYNQPQHF
-,few,TRBJ1-5,TRBV20-1,TGCAGTGCTAGTCGGACACACTATAGCAATCAGCCCCAGCATTTT,CSASRTHYSNQPQHF
-,-,TRBJ2-1,TRBV18,TGTGCCAGCTCACCTCTCCTGGTAGAGGGCAACAATGAGCAGTTCTTC,CASSPLLVEGNNEQFF
-,once,TRBJ2-5,TRBV3-1,TGTGCCAGCAGCCAAGGGCTAGCCAGAAACCAAGAGACCCAGTACTTC,CASSQGLARNQETQYF
-,many,TRBJ2-2,TRBV7-9,TGTGCCAGCAGCTTAGGTTCACAGAACACCGGGGAGCTGTTTTTT,CASSLGSQNTGELFF
-,many,TRBJ1-5,TRBV6-1,TGTGCCAGCCGGGGTCTTAATCAGCCCCAGCATTTT,CASRGLNQPQHF
TRBD2,few,TRBJ2-5,TRBV5-6,TGTGCCAGCAGCTTGCCCCCTAGCGGGAGAAAAGAGACCCAGTACTTC,CASSLPPSGRKETQYF
-,few,TRBJ2-1,TRBV6-5,TGTGCCAGCAGTTACCGAACGGGGAGGGGGAAACATGAGCAGTTCTTC,CASSYRTGRGKHEQFF
TRBD2,-,TRBJ2-3,TRBV6-5,TGTGCCAGCAGTCACAAGCGGGATCTCAGAGATACGCAGTATTTT,CASSHKRDLRDTQYF
-,-,TRBJ1-1,TRBV27,TGTGCCAGCACCCAGGGCACTGAAGCTTTCTTT,CASTQGTEAFF
TRBD1,few,TRBJ1-3,TRBV15,TGTGCCACCAGCAGGGGACAGGGCAGAAACACCATATATTTT,CATSRGQGRNTIYF
-,-,TRBJ2-7,TRBV6-2/TRBV6-3,TGTGCCAGCAGTTACTCCCGCCCTCCGGTCTACGAGCAGTACTTC,CASSYSRPPVYEQYF
-,-,TRBJ1-5,TRBV19,TGTGCCAGTAGAATGGGCAATCAGCCCCAGCATTTT,CASRMGNQPQHF
-,few,TRBJ1-4,TRBV5-1,TGCGCCAGCAGCTTGTTTACGAGGAATGAAAAACTGTTTTTT,CASSLFTRNEKLFF